The 10 T cell receptor beta chains below all came from one sample that was sequenced in a study of T cells in localized non-small cell lung cancer. TCRdb's table, derived via immunoSEQ multiplex PCR, lists solely in-frame clones and lacks some. The sample has approximately 20,000 clones, approximately 90% seen once; the top ten hold roughly 4%. Sequences were derived from peripheral blood, sampled before any cancer treatment. All receptors derive from a male donor aged 60 or over with stage I squamous cell lung carcinoma.

V is TRBV13 and J is TRBJ2-1, with 10 bases identical to TRBD2. V was pared by 5 bases and J by 6 bases, with 10 bases of the junction left unmatched. The CDR3 runs 16 residues. Germline CDR1 reads PRHDT; CDR2 reads FYEKMQ (reference sequence). The CDR3 region is CASSPWVLAGANEQFF. The CDR3 nucleotides are TGTGCCAGCAGCCCCTGGGTCCTAGCGGGAGCCAATGAGCAGTTCTTC.

The chain joins TRBV5-5 to TRBJ2-7, with 7 bases identical to TRBD1. The CDR3 length is 15 residues. CDR1 and CDR2 from the germline V gene are SGHKS and YYEKEE (reference sequence). V gave up 2 bases and J gave up 3 bases; unmatched junction bases: 8. CDR3 loop: CASSLLTGMGYEQYF. CDR3 nucleotide sequence: TGTGCCAGCAGCTTATTGACAGGGATGGGCTACGAGCAGTACTTC.

This clone has more than one count but fewer than ten. The chain uses TRBV4-3 and TRBJ2-2, with D hard to call. Germline CDR1 and CDR2: LGHNA and YSLEER. V lost 0 bases, J lost 6 bases, and 14 bases lay in between. The CDR3 runs 16 residues. The CDR3 spells CASSQESLWGSGELFF. In nucleotides, the CDR3 is TGCGCCAGCAGCCAAGAATCTTTATGGGGTTCCGGGGAGCTGTTTTTT.

The CDR3 bases are TGTGCCAGCAGTTTCACTTCCGGAAGACGACATACGCAGTATTTT. It is translated as CASSFTSGRRHTQYF. The J gene is TRBJ2-3, the V gene TRBV28; D gene uncertain. Germline CDR1 reads MDHEN; CDR2 reads SYDVKM. The V end lost 3 bases, the J end lost 7 bases, and 17 bases lay between the germline ends. The CDR3 covers 15 residues.

The rearrangement uses TRBV6-5 and TRBJ1-5; 8 bases map to TRBD1. Trimming removed 8 bases from V and 5 bases from J; junction bases left unmatched: 5. Germline V CDR1 and CDR2: MNHEY, SVGAGI. This CDR3 comprises 13 residues. The CDR3 DNA reads TGTGCCAGCGCCGGACAGGGAGATCAGCCCCAGCATTTT. Translated, it gives CASAGQGDQPQHF.

The rearrangement uses TRBV2 and TRBJ2-1; 9 positions match TRBD2. The CDR3 loop spans 12 amino acids. V trimming: 11 bases; J trimming: 8 bases; junction bases outside the gene matches: 7. Germline V gene lookup returns CDR1 SNHLY and CDR2 FYNNEI. The DNA of the CDR3 is TGTGCCTCGGGCGGGAGGGAAGATGAGCAGTTCTTC. Its protein product is CASGGREDEQFF.

The rearrangement links TRBV7-2 to TRBJ2-7; a weak D match, TRBD2 (5 bases). V dropped 5 bases and J dropped 4 bases, with 6 bases sitting between them. This CDR3 region has 11 residues. Germline CDR1 SGHTA, CDR2 FQGNSA. CDR3 DNA sequence: TGTGCCAGCAGCCCGGGGTACGAGCAGTACTTC. Its translation: CASSPGYEQYF.

The sample holds one count of this clone. This chain links TRBV19 with TRBJ1-5, with D hard to call. Per germline, CDR1 LNHDA and CDR2 SQIVND (reference sequence). The CDR3 is 18 amino acids. V dropped 6 bases and J dropped 3 bases, with 24 bases sitting between them. CDR3 sequence (DNA): TGTGCCAGTAGCCCGGGTGGGATTGGATCGGTTCTCAATCAGCCCCAGCATTTT. This gives the protein CASSPGGIGSVLNQPQHF.

The rearrangement links TRBV12-5 to TRBJ2-3; D gene ambiguous. V gave up 5 bases and J gave up 2 bases, with 8 bases separating them. This CDR3 has 13 residues. Germline V gene sequence: CDR1 LGHNT, CDR2 FRNRAP. The CDR3 DNA reads as TGTGCTAGTGGTCCGGATTACACAGATACGCAGTATTTT. Translating it yields CASGPDYTDTQYF.

This clone was seen only once. This chain uses TRBV10-3 with TRBJ2-1; no reliable D call. The germline V gene has CDR1 ENHRY and CDR2 SYGVKD. CDR3 length: 13 amino acids. Trimming removed 4 bases at V and 5 bases at J, with 9 bases between. CDR3 amino acids: CAISGVGNNEQFF. Here the CDR3 DNA reads TGTGCCATCAGTGGTGTTGGGAACAATGAGCAGTTCTTC.